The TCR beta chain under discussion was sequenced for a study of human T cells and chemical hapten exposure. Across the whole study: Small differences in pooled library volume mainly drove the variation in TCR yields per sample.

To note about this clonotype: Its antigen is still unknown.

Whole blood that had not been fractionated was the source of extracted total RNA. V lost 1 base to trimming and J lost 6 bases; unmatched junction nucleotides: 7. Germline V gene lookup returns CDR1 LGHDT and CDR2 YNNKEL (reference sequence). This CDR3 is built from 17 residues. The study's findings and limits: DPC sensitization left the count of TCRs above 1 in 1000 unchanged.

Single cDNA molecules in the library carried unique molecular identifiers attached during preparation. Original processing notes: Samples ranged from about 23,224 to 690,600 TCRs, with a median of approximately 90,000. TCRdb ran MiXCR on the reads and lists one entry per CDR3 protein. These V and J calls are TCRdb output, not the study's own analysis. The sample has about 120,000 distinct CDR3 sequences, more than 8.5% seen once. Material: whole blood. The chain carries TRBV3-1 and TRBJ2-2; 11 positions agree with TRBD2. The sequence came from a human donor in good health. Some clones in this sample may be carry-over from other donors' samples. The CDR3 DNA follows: TGTGCCAGCAGCCAAGCCGCTAGCGGGAGGCCATCCGGGGAGCTGTTTTTT. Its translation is CASSQAASGRPSGELFF.